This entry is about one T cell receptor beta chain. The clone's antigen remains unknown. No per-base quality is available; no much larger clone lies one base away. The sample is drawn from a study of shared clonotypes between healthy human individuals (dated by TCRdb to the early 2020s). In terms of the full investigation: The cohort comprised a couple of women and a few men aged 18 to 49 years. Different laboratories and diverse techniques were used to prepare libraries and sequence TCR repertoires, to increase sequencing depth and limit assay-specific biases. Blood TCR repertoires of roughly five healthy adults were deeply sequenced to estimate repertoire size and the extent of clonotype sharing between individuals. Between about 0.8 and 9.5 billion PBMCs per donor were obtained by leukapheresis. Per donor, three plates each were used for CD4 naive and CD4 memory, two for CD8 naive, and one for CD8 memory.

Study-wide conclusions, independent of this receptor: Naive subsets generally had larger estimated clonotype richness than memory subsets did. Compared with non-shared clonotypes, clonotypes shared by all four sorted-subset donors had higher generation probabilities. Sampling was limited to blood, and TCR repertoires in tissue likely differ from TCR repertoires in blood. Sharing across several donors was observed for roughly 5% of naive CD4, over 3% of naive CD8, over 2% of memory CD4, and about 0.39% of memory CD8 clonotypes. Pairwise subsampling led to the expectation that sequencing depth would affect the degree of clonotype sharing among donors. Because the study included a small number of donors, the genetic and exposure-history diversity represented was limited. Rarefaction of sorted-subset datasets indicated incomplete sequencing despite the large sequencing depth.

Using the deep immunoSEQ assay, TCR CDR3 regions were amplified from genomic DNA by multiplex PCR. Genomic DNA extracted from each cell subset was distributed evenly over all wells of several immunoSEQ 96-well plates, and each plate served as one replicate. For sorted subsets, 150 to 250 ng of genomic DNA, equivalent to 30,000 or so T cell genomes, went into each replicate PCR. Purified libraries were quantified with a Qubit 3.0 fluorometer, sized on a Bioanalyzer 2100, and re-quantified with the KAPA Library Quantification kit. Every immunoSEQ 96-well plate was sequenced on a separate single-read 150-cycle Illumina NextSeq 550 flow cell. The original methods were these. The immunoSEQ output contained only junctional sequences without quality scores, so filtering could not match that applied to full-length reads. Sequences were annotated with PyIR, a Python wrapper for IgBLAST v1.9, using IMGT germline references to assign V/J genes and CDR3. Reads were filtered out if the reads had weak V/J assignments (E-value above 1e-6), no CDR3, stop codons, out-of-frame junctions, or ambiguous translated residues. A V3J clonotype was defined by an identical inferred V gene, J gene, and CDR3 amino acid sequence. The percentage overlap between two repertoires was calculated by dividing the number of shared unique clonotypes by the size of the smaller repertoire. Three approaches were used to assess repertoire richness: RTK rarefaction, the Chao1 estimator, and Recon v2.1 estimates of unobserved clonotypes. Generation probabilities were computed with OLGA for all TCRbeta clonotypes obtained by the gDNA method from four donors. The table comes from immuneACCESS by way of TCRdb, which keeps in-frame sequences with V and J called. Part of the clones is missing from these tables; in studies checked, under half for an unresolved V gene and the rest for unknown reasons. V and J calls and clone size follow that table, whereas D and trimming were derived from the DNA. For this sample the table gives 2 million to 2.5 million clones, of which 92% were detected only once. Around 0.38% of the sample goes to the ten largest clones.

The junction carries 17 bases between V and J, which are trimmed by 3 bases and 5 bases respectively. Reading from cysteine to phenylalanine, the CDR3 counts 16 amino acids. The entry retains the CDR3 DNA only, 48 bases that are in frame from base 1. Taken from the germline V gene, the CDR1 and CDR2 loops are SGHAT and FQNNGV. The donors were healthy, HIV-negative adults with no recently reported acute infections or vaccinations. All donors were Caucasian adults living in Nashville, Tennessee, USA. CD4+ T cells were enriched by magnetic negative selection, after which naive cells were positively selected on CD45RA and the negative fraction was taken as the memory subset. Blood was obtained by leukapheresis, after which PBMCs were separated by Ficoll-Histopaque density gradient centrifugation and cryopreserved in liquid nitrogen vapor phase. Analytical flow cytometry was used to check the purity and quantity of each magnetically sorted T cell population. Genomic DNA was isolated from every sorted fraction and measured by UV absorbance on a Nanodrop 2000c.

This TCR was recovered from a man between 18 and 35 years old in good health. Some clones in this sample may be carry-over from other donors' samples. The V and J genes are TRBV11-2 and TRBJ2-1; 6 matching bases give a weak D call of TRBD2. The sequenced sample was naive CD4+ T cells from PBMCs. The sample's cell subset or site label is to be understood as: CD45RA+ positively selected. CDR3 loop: CASSFPMSGPNNEQFF. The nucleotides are TGTGCCAGCAGCTTCCCCATGAGCGGGCCTAACAATGAGCAGTTCTTC.